These 23 T cell receptor beta chains were all obtained from the same sample, sequenced in a study of cytomegalovirus exposure and HLA in healthy donors. The PCR used 60 Vbeta and 13 Jbeta primers. Sequencing used immunoSEQ multiplex PCR; TCRdb keeps in-frame clones, though not all of them. Among about 130,000 clones, 55% to 75% were seen once, and the ten largest hold about 2.6%. The sample comprised PBMCs. The receptors were gathered from a human donor in good health.

This clone is a singleton in its sample. The V and J genes are TRBV7-2 and TRBJ1-1; TRBD1 might be the D (6 bases). There are 13 residues in the CDR3. The germline gives CDR1 SGHTA, CDR2 FQGNSA. The V end lost 5 bases, the J end lost 2 bases, and 9 bases lay between the germline ends. CDR3 loop: CASSRTVNTEAFF. The CDR3 DNA reads TGTGCCAGCAGCCGGACAGTAAACACTGAAGCTTTCTTT.

This rearrangement joins TRBV2 to TRBJ2-1, with 16 bases lining up with TRBD2. The length of the CDR3 is 15 residues. Germline V gene data show CDR1 as SNHLY and CDR2 as FYNNEI. The ends lost 6 bases at V and 10 bases at J; junction bases unmatched: 6. The CDR3 reads CASSPGTSGRAEQFF. The CDR3 DNA reads as TGTGCCAGCAGCCCCGGGACTAGCGGGAGGGCCGAGCAGTTCTTC.

To note about this clone: Sequence at one end of the junction differs from germline and may be a read error. The V and J genes are TRBV7-3 and TRBJ1-1, with TRBD1 matching over 8 bases. Germline V gives CDR1 SGHTA, CDR2 FQGTGA. This CDR3 comprises 15 residues. This CDR3 reads CSSSSGQGMNTEAFF. CDR3 coding DNA: TGTTCCAGCAGCTCCGGACAGGGTATGAACACTGAAGCTTTCTTT.

CDR3 in amino acids: CASSPTLDRVGYTF. Here the CDR3 DNA reads TGTGCCAGCTCACCGACCCTCGACAGGGTTGGCTACACCTTC. The chain combines TRBV18 with TRBJ1-2; 7 positions agree with TRBD1. CDR1 KGHSH and CDR2 LQKENI come from the germline V gene. V dropped 3 bases and J dropped 7; count of bases not matched to a gene: 8. The CDR3 extends over 14 amino acids.

The J gene is TRBJ2-5, the V gene TRBV7-2; TRBD2 aligns across 11 bases. The assigned J gene may be wrong: the sequence end matches TRBJ2-7 better. The CDR3 has 15 amino acids. Germline CDR1 reads SGHTA; CDR2 reads FQGNSA. CDR3 sequence reads: CASSPIAGGPYEQYF. The CDR3, as DNA: TGTGCCAGCAGCCCGATAGCGGGAGGGCCTTACGAGCAGTACTTC.

The chain employs TRBV7-9 and TRBJ1-1; no firm D call. The CDR3 contains 18 residues. The V and J ends lost 4 bases and 2 bases respectively, with 23 bases between them. Per the germline V gene, CDR1 is SEHNR and CDR2 is FQNEAQ (reference sequence). The CDR3 coding sequence is TGTGCCAGCAGCTCTAGGGAGGGAGCCCACAGATATAACACTGAAGCTTTCTTT. Protein: CASSSREGAHRYNTEAFF.

The genes are TRBV9 and TRBJ2-5; 10 bases are shared with TRBD1. The J call may be incorrect, as the DNA end agrees better with TRBJ2-7. The CDR3 has 15 residues. Per germline, CDR1 SGDLS and CDR2 YYNGEE. CDR3 DNA: TGTGCCAGCAGCCCCTTTGGGACAGGGGATGACGAGCAGTACTTC. It codes for CASSPFGTGDDEQYF.

V gene TRBV28 combines with J gene TRBJ1-5; 7 nucleotides match TRBD1. With V trimmed by 5 bases and J by 4 bases, 5 bases remained unmatched. This CDR3 contains 14 residues. Germline assignment: CDR1 MDHEN and CDR2 SYDVKM. CDR3 DNA sequence: TGTGCCAGCAGTCGGGACAGAAGGAATCAGCCCCAGCATTTT. Amino acid sequence: CASSRDRRNQPQHF.

The chain has TRBV19 and TRBJ1-5; 8 bases are shared with TRBD1. The V gene's germline CDR1 is LNHDA and CDR2 SQIVND (reference sequence). This CDR3 has 16 amino acids. After removal of 5 bases from V and 3 bases from J, the junction contained 9 bases not matched to a gene. The CDR3 region has the DNA TGTGCCAGTAGTCTCGCAGGACAGGGACACAATCAGCCCCAGCATTTT. The encoded protein is CASSLAGQGHNQPQHF.

The chain carries TRBV29-1 and TRBJ2-5, with D possibly TRBD1 on 6 matching bases. Trimming left V 4 bases short and J 5 bases short, with 17 bases between. Germline loops: CDR1 SQVTM, CDR2 ANQGSEA. The CDR3 covers 14 residues. The DNA for the CDR3 is TGCAGCGTTGCAACCGGGACCAGGGGCGAGACCCAGTACTTC. Translation: CSVATGTRGETQYF. Full variable domain (remainder filled in from reference TRBV29-1 and TRBJ2-5): SAVISQKPSRDICQRGTSLTIQCQVDSQVTMMFWYRQQPGQSLTLIATANQGSEATYESGFVIDKFPISRPNLTFSTLTVSNMSPEDSSIYLCSVATGTRGETQYFGPGTRLLVL.

The CDR3 DNA is TGTGCCAGCAGCCAGCGTCTAGGGGGCACTAATGAAAAACTGTTTTTT. This sequence encodes CASSQRLGGTNEKLFF. The chain combines TRBV4-2 with TRBJ1-4; 7 bases agree with TRBD1. Looked up from germline, CDR1 is LGHNA and CDR2 is YNFKEQ. This CDR3 comprises 16 residues. J lost 2 bases, V lost 3 bases, and 6 bases had no gene match.

The rearrangement joins TRBV7-2 to TRBJ2-5; 8 bases are shared with TRBD2. CDR1 and CDR2 (germline): SGHTA, FQGNSA. Germline trimming cut 6 bases from V and 3 bases from J; bases unmatched to any gene: 9. The CDR3 is made up of 15 amino acids. Here the CDR3 reads CASRLSGGTEETQYF. The DNA for the CDR3 is TGTGCCAGCAGATTAAGCGGGGGAACCGAAGAGACCCAGTACTTC.

The genes are TRBV20-1 and TRBJ2-3; D gene unclear. Trimming removed 6 bases from V and 5 bases from J, with 6 bases in between. This CDR3 comprises 10 residues. The germline V gene encodes CDR1 DFQATT and CDR2 SNEGSKA (reference sequence). CDR3 nucleotides: TGCAGTGCGTCTCTAGATACGCAGTATTTT. It encodes CSASLDTQYF.

The chain has TRBV15 and TRBJ2-2; 9 bases are a match to TRBD2. CDR1 is LNHNV, CDR2 YYDKDF, per germline (reference sequence). Trimming removed 6 bases from V and 3 bases from J; junction bases left unmatched: 11. This CDR3 comprises 17 residues. The CDR3 sequence: CATRRKAGGGDTGELFF. The DNA for the CDR3 is TGTGCCACCAGACGAAAAGCTGGCGGGGGGGACACCGGGGAGCTGTTTTTT.

The V gene is TRBV5-1, the J gene TRBJ2-5; possibly TRBD1 for D (6 bases). The CDR3 totals 18 residues. Trimming removed 2 bases from V and 2 bases from J, with 22 bases in between. The germline V gene encodes CDR1 SGHRS and CDR2 YFSETQ. CDR3 DNA: TGCGCCAGCAGCTTCCCACGCAGGGGCACCGATCTTCAAGAGACCCAGTACTTC. Protein sequence: CASSFPRRGTDLQETQYF.

The J gene is TRBJ2-3, the V gene TRBV19; D is uncertain. The CDR3 contains 12 residues. V gave up 4 bases and J gave up 2 bases, with 4 bases separating them. The germline gives CDR1 LNHDA, CDR2 SQIVND (reference sequence). The CDR3 loop is CASSTFTDTQYF. In DNA form, the CDR3 reads TGTGCCAGTAGTACGTTCACAGATACGCAGTATTTT. Supplemented by reference TRBV19 and TRBJ2-3, the full variable domain reads DGGITQSPKYLFRKEGQNVTLSCEQNLNHDAMYWYRQDPGQGLRLIYYSQIVNDFQKGDIAEGYSVSREKKESFPLTVTSAQKNPTAFYLCASSTFTDTQYFGPGTRLTVL.

This clone was found a few times. V gene TRBV27 combines with J gene TRBJ2-3; TRBD2 might be the D (6 bases). This CDR3 has 17 residues. Germline CDR1 reads MNHEY; CDR2 reads SMNVEV (reference sequence). Trimming removed 6 bases at V and 0 bases at J, with 19 bases between. The CDR3 here is CASSKLGTRASTDTQYF. CDR3 nucleotides: TGTGCCAGCAGCAAACTCGGGACTCGAGCTAGCACAGATACGCAGTATTTT.

The chain combines TRBV29-1 with TRBJ2-2; D is unclear. CDR3 size: 12 residues. CDR1 is SQVTM and CDR2 is ANQGSEA in the germline V gene. V lost 6 bases and J lost 5, with 10 bases in between. The CDR3 sequence is CSVRSRTGELFF. CDR3 nucleotide sequence: TGCAGCGTCCGCAGTCGTACCGGGGAGCTGTTTTTT.

V gene TRBV9 combines with J gene TRBJ2-1; TRBD2 matches 8 bases. CDR3 size: 17 residues. The germline CDR1 and CDR2 sequences are SGDLS and YYNGEE. V trimming: 3 bases; J trimming: 0 bases; junction bases outside the gene matches: 8. DNA for the CDR3: TGTGCCAGCAGCGGGCGGGGGGCTGGGAGCTCCTACAATGAGCAGTTCTTC. Protein: CASSGRGAGSSYNEQFF.

This clone was recorded only once. The rearrangement uses TRBV7-3 and TRBJ2-7, with 9 bases that match TRBD1. Germline V lookup: CDR1 SGHTA, CDR2 FQGTGA. V lost 5 bases and J lost 3; bases outside the gene matches: 5. The CDR3 runs 14 residues. CDR3 in amino acids: CASSPGQGIYEQYF. The CDR3 DNA reads TGTGCCAGCAGCCCGGGACAGGGAATCTACGAGCAGTACTTC.

The CDR3 protein is CASSERGHEQFF. The CDR3 coding sequence is TGTGCCAGCAGTGAACGGGGTCATGAGCAGTTCTTC. V usage is TRBV2 and J usage is TRBJ2-1; D is possibly TRBD2 (5 bases). Deletions cut 2 bases from V and 8 bases from J, with 7 bases between. CDR3 length equals 12 residues. CDR1 is SNHLY and CDR2 is FYNNEI in the germline V gene. Full variable domain (rest looked up from reference TRBV2 and TRBJ2-1): EPEVTQTPSHQVTQMGQEVILRCVPISNHLYFYWYRQILGQKVEFLVSFYNNEISEKSEIFDDQFSVERPDGSNFTLKIRSTKLEDSAMYFCASSERGHEQFFGPGTRLTVL.

This rearrangement joins TRBV14 to TRBJ2-7, with 10 bases identical to TRBD1. Germline-derived CDR1 and CDR2 are SGHDN and FVKESK. The CDR3 extends over 15 amino acids. V shed 4 bases, J shed 3 bases, and the junction held 6 bases outside the gene matches. The CDR3 is CASSRGQGNFYEQYF. In DNA form, the CDR3 reads TGTGCCAGCAGCCGGGGACAGGGGAATTTCTACGAGCAGTACTTC.

The rearrangement links TRBV29-1 to TRBJ2-7, with 12 bases aligning to TRBD2. CDR1 is SQVTM, CDR2 ANQGSEA, per germline. V gave up 4 bases and J gave up 3 bases; unmatched junction bases: 10. The CDR3 extends over 16 amino acids. The chain's CDR3 is CSVGGYRGLAGYEQYF. The CDR3 bases are TGCAGCGTTGGGGGGTACAGGGGACTAGCGGGCTACGAGCAGTACTTC.